These 6 T cell receptor beta chains originate from one sample sequenced in a study of T cells of healthy individuals (dated by TCRdb to 2016 to 2018). Receptors were amplified or captured by 5' RACE. Instrument used: Illumina MiSeq. TCRdb trimmed the raw reads at Q25, called clones with MiXCR and kept productive beta chains. When rows share a CDR3 protein, they turn into one entry using the most common DNA and genes. The sample includes about 40,000 distinct CDR3 sequences, with more than 4.5% observed a single time. More than 8% of the sample belongs to the ten largest clones. The receptors originated from a human donor in good health.

This clonotype was seen many times. This sequence joins TRBV25-1 and TRBJ2-5; tentative D call: TRBD1 (8 bases). This CDR3 has 13 amino acids. Trimming removed 6 bases at V and 9 bases at J, with 17 bases between. In germline, CDR1 is MGHDK, CDR2 SYGVNS. The CDR3 DNA is TGTGCCAGCAGGGATACAGGGGGGGGGGCCCAGTACTTC. Its protein is CASRDTGGGAQYF.

This clonotype has ten or more counts. The V call is TRBV6-5, the J call TRBJ2-5, with 10 bases lining up with TRBD2. Germline CDR1 and CDR2: MNHEY and SVGAGI. This CDR3 spans 21 amino acids. The V and J ends lost 2 bases and 1 base, in that order; junction bases with no gene match: 19. The CDR3 here is CASSYPEREGQETQGQETQYF. CDR3 nucleotides: TGTGCCAGCAGTTACCCAGAGCGGGAGGGCCAAGAGACCCAGGGCCAAGAGACCCAGTACTTC.

This clonotype was seen many times. The V and J genes are TRBV18 and TRBJ2-3, with D possibly TRBD1 on 6 matching bases. The length of the CDR3 is 15 residues. Germline CDR1 and CDR2: KGHSH and LQKENI. The V and J ends lost 2 bases and 4 bases respectively, with 13 bases between them. This chain's CDR3 is CASSPVGAGPDTQYF. CDR3 in DNA: TGTGCCAGCTCACCAGTGGGGGCAGGACCAGATACGCAGTATTTT.

This clonotype was seen at least ten times. J is TRBJ2-3 and V is TRBV4-3; 11 bases map to TRBD2. Germline V CDR1 and CDR2: LGHNA, YSLEER. J was trimmed by 5 bases and V by 4 bases; bases with no gene match: 5. The CDR3 contains 15 residues. CDR3: CASSLAGLAGDTQYF. The CDR3 bases are TGCGCCAGCAGCCTAGCAGGACTAGCGGGAGATACGCAGTATTTT.

This clonotype was counted many times. The chain joins TRBV12-3 or TRBV12-4 to TRBJ2-1; the D call may be TRBD1 or TRBD2 (5 bases each). The V end was cut by 4 bases, the J end by 4 bases, with 17 bases between. This CDR3 contains 16 residues. The CDR3 nucleotides read TGTGCCAGCAGTTCGCCGGGACGGGGTCGGTACAATGAGCAGTTCTTC. Encoded protein: CASSSPGRGRYNEQFF.

This clonotype was counted only a few times. The rearrangement uses TRBV14 and TRBJ1-1; unclear D gene. With 1 base removed from V and 7 bases from J, the gap between germline ends came to 10 bases. This CDR3 region has 13 residues. Germline CDR1 is SGHDN and CDR2 is FVKESK. CDR3 nucleotide sequence: TGTGCCAGCAGCCAAGGGGCTAGGAATGAAGCTTTCTTT. Protein sequence: CASSQGARNEAFF.